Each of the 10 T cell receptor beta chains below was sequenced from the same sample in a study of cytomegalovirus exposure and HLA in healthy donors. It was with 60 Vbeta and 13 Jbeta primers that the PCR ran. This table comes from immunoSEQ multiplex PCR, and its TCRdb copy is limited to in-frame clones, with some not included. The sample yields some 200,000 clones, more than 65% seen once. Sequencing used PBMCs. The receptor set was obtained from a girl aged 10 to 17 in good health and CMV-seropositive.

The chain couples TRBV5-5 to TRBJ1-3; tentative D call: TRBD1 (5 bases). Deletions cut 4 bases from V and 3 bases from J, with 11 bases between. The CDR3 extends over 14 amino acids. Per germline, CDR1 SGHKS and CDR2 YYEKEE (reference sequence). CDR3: CASSPLGGGNTIYF. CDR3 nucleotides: TGTGCCAGCAGCCCCCTCGGGGGTGGAAACACCATATATTTT.

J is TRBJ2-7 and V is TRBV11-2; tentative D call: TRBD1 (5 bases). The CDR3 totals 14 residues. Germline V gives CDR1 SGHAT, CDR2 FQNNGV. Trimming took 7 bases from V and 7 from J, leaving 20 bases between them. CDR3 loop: CASKSIDSLEEQYF. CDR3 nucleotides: TGTGCCAGCAAAAGTATCGACAGTCTTGAGGAGCAGTACTTC.

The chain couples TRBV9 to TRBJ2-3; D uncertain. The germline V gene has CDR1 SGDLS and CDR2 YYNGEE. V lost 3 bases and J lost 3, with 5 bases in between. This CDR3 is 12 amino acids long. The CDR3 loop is CASSALTDTQYF. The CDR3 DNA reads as TGTGCCAGCAGCGCCCTAACAGATACGCAGTATTTT.

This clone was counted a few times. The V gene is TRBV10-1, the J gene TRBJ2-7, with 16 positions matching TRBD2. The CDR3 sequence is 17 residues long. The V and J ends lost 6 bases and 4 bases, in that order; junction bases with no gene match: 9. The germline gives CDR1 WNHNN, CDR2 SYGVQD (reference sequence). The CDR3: CASRPPGLAGGLYEQYF. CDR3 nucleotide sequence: TGCGCCAGCAGGCCCCCGGGACTAGCGGGGGGGCTTTACGAGCAGTACTTC.

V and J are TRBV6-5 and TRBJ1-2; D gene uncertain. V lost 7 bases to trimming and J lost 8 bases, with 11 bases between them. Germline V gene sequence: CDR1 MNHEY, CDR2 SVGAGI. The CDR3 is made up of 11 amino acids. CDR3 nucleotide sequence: TGTGCCAGCAAAGAGGGCGTAGGCTACACCTTC. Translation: CASKEGVGYTF.

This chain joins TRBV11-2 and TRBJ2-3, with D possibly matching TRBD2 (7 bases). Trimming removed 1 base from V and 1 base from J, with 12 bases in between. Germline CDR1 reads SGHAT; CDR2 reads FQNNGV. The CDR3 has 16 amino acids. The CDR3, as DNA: TGTGCCAGCAGCTTAGGTAGGGGGGGCGGCACAGATACGCAGTATTTT. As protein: CASSLGRGGGTDTQYF.

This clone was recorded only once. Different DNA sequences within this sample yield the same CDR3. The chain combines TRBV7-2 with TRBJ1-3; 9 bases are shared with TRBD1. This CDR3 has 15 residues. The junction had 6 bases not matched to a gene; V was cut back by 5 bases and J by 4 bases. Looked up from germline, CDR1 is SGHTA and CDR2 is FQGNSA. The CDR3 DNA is TGTGCCAGCAGCCTAGACAGGGGGTCGGGAAACACCATATATTTT. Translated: CASSLDRGSGNTIYF.

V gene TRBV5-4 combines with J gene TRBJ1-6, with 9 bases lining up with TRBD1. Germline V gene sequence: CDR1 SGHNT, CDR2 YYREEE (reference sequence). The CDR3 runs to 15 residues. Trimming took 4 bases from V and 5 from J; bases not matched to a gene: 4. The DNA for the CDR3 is TGTGCCAGCAGCCTCGGGACAGGGCATAATTCACCCCTCCACTTT. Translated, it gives CASSLGTGHNSPLHF.

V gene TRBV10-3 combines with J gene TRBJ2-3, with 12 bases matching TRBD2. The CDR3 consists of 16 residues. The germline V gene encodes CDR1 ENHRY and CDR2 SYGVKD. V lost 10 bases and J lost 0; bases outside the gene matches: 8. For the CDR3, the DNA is TGTGCCAGTTCTAGCGGGGGGGCCTCTAGCACAGATACGCAGTATTTT. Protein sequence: CASSSGGASSTDTQYF.

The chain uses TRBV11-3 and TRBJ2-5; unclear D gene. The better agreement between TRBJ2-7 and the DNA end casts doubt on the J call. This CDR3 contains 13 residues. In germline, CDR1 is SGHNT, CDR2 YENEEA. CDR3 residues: CASSLGRVSEQYF. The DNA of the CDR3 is TGTGCCAGCAGCTTAGGAAGAGTCAGCGAGCAGTACTTC.